This is a list of T cell receptor beta chains from one sample in a study of blood T cells in healthy people across ages. TCRdb recomputed calls from the 5' RACE reads with MiXCR, one row per CDR3 protein. In the table there are some 710,000 distinct CDR3 sequences, roughly 20% of which are singletons. The sequenced sample was blood. These receptors came from a man between 65 and 85 years old in good health. Both conserved end residues are part of each CDR3. D genes are given only for firm matches. Expanded clones are given a class, and other clones once, few, many or no size at all.

j_call: TRBJ2-1; v_call: TRBV5-1; clone_size: -; d_call: -; cdr3_nt: TGCGCCAGCAGCTTGGGGACTCTTGTTTACAATGAGCAGTTCTTC; cdr3_aa: CASSLGTLVYNEQFF
j_call: TRBJ1-5; v_call: TRBV12-3/TRBV12-4; clone_size: -; d_call: TRBD1; cdr3_nt: TGTGCCAGCAGTTTATCAGGGGGCTCGGAAAATCAGCCCCAGCATTTT; cdr3_aa: CASSLSGGSENQPQHF
j_call: TRBJ2-7; v_call: TRBV5-1; clone_size: few; d_call: -; cdr3_nt: TGCGCCAGCAGCACTGGCTGGTCTCTTGGGAGGTACGAGCAGTACTTC; cdr3_aa: CASSTGWSLGRYEQYF
j_call: TRBJ2-1; v_call: TRBV12-3/TRBV12-4; clone_size: -; d_call: TRBD2; cdr3_nt: TGTGCCAGCGCGGGGGGAGCGGGAAACAATGAGCAGTTCTTC; cdr3_aa: CASAGGAGNNEQFF
j_call: TRBJ2-7; v_call: TRBV7-8; clone_size: -; d_call: -; cdr3_nt: TGTGCCAGCAGCCGAGCAGGGACCTCTGACGAGCAGTACTTC; cdr3_aa: CASSRAGTSDEQYF
j_call: TRBJ2-7; v_call: TRBV2; clone_size: -; d_call: -; cdr3_nt: TGTGCCAGCAGCCCAACGGGAGACTACGAGCAGTACTTC; cdr3_aa: CASSPTGDYEQYF
j_call: TRBJ1-5; v_call: TRBV20-1; clone_size: once; d_call: -; cdr3_nt: TGCAGTGCTAGTTCCGGGCCCGGCAATCAGCCCCAGCATTTT; cdr3_aa: CSASSGPGNQPQHF
j_call: TRBJ2-7; v_call: TRBV6-5; clone_size: -; d_call: -; cdr3_nt: TGTGCCAGCAGTTACTCTCAGGGAAGCTCCTACGAGCAGTACTTC; cdr3_aa: CASSYSQGSSYEQYF
j_call: TRBJ1-2; v_call: TRBV5-1; clone_size: -; d_call: -; cdr3_nt: TGCGCCAGCAGCTCGTATGACAGTAACTATGGCTACACCTTC; cdr3_aa: CASSSYDSNYGYTF
j_call: TRBJ2-7; v_call: TRBV12-3/TRBV12-4; clone_size: many; d_call: TRBD1; cdr3_nt: TGTGCCAGCGCCTCCCCGGGACAGGAGAGACCATACGAGCAGTACTTC; cdr3_aa: CASASPGQERPYEQYF
j_call: TRBJ2-3; v_call: TRBV12-3/TRBV12-4; clone_size: -; d_call: TRBD1; cdr3_nt: TGTGCCAGCAACCCCGGACAGGTGAGAGCAGATACGCAGTATTTT; cdr3_aa: CASNPGQVRADTQYF
j_call: TRBJ2-3; v_call: TRBV29-1; clone_size: -; d_call: -; cdr3_nt: TGCAGCGTTGTCCATGGGGCCCATAGCACAGATACGCAGTATTTT; cdr3_aa: CSVVHGAHSTDTQYF
j_call: TRBJ1-2; v_call: TRBV6-5; clone_size: few; d_call: -; cdr3_nt: TGTGCCAGCAGATTCCTACAGGGCGGCTACACCTTC; cdr3_aa: CASRFLQGGYTF
j_call: TRBJ2-1; v_call: TRBV25-1; clone_size: many; d_call: -; cdr3_nt: TGTGCCAGCAGTAGCGGCAACCTCAATGAGCAGTTCTTC; cdr3_aa: CASSSGNLNEQFF
j_call: TRBJ2-7; v_call: TRBV7-9; clone_size: -; d_call: -; cdr3_nt: TGTGCCAGCAGCTTAGTTTCGGGCTTCCCCCCCTACGAGCAGTACTTC; cdr3_aa: CASSLVSGFPPYEQYF
j_call: TRBJ1-3; v_call: TRBV5-1; clone_size: few; d_call: -; cdr3_nt: TGCGCCAGCAGCTTGGTATCAGTAGTTTCTGGAAACACCATATATTTT; cdr3_aa: CASSLVSVVSGNTIYF
j_call: TRBJ1-2; v_call: TRBV30; clone_size: -; d_call: -; cdr3_nt: TGTGCCTGGAGTGTCCTGGGATATGGCTACACCTTC; cdr3_aa: CAWSVLGYGYTF
j_call: TRBJ2-7; v_call: TRBV28; clone_size: -; d_call: -; cdr3_nt: TGTGCCAGCAGTTTAATCGGCAGTCCCTACGAGCAGTACTTC; cdr3_aa: CASSLIGSPYEQYF
j_call: TRBJ2-2; v_call: TRBV6-4; clone_size: -; d_call: -; cdr3_nt: TGTGCCAGCAGCCAGATGAGGGAGTCCGGGGAGCTGTTTTTT; cdr3_aa: CASSQMRESGELFF
j_call: TRBJ1-4; v_call: TRBV2; clone_size: -; d_call: -; cdr3_nt: TGTGCCAGCAGTGAACGACACCCAACTAATGAAAAACTGTTTTTT; cdr3_aa: CASSERHPTNEKLFF
j_call: TRBJ2-5; v_call: TRBV4-1; clone_size: -; d_call: TRBD2; cdr3_nt: TGCGCCAGCAGCCAAGGCCAGCGGGGGGTCCAAGAGACCCAGTACTTC; cdr3_aa: CASSQGQRGVQETQYF
j_call: TRBJ1-2; v_call: TRBV24-1; clone_size: -; d_call: -; cdr3_nt: TGTGCCACCAGTGATTTGGCCTGGGTCCTGACAGTCTACCGCGCATATGGCTACACCTTC; cdr3_aa: CATSDLAWVLTVYRAYGYTF
j_call: TRBJ2-7; v_call: TRBV13; clone_size: few; d_call: -; cdr3_nt: TGTGCCAGCAGCTTCCTCGGCGCCTACGAGCAGTACTTC; cdr3_aa: CASSFLGAYEQYF
j_call: TRBJ2-5; v_call: TRBV6-5; clone_size: -; d_call: TRBD1; cdr3_nt: TGTGCCAGCAGCCGTTGGGGACAGGACCAAGAGACCCAGTACTTC; cdr3_aa: CASSRWGQDQETQYF
j_call: TRBJ2-2; v_call: TRBV5-1; clone_size: few; d_call: -; cdr3_nt: TGCGCCAGCAGCCCCCGCGACCCGAGAACCGGGGAGCTGTTTTTT; cdr3_aa: CASSPRDPRTGELFF
j_call: TRBJ2-1; v_call: TRBV20-1; clone_size: -; d_call: -; cdr3_nt: TGCAGTGCAAGGACTATAAATGAGCAGTTCTTC; cdr3_aa: CSARTINEQFF
j_call: TRBJ1-1; v_call: TRBV11-2; clone_size: -; d_call: -; cdr3_nt: TGTGCCAGCAGCATCCAATCCTTGGGGAACACTGAAGCTTTCTTT; cdr3_aa: CASSIQSLGNTEAFF
j_call: TRBJ2-6; v_call: TRBV3-1; clone_size: few; d_call: -; cdr3_nt: TGTGCCAGCACCTGGGTCAATGAAGGGGCCAACGTCCTGACTTTC; cdr3_aa: CASTWVNEGANVLTF
j_call: TRBJ1-5; v_call: TRBV5-1; clone_size: -; d_call: -; cdr3_nt: TGCGCCAGCAGCTTACTACAGGGCCCCCCCCAGCCCCAGCATTTT; cdr3_aa: CASSLLQGPPQPQHF
j_call: TRBJ2-1; v_call: TRBV12-3/TRBV12-4; clone_size: few; d_call: TRBD1; cdr3_nt: TGTGCCAGCAGCCATAACGACAGGGGGCGCAATAATGAGCAGTTCTTC; cdr3_aa: CASSHNDRGRNNEQFF
j_call: TRBJ2-5; v_call: TRBV18; clone_size: -; d_call: TRBD1; cdr3_nt: TGTGCCAGCTCCACGACAGGCCTCGGGACAGGGACCCAGTACTTC; cdr3_aa: CASSTTGLGTGTQYF
j_call: TRBJ2-6; v_call: TRBV15; clone_size: few; d_call: -; cdr3_nt: TGTGCCACCAGCAGGATAGTGTCTGGGGCCAACGTCCTGACTTTC; cdr3_aa: CATSRIVSGANVLTF
j_call: TRBJ1-2; v_call: TRBV20-1; clone_size: many; d_call: TRBD1; cdr3_nt: TGCAGTGCTCGATTGGGGACAGACGGTTATGGCTACACCTTC; cdr3_aa: CSARLGTDGYGYTF
j_call: TRBJ1-1; v_call: TRBV7-6; clone_size: few; d_call: TRBD1; cdr3_nt: TGTGCCAGCAGCTCGGGACAGGGGGTTTCCACTGAGGCTTTCTTT; cdr3_aa: CASSSGQGVSTEAFF
j_call: TRBJ2-5; v_call: TRBV6-5; clone_size: -; d_call: -; cdr3_nt: TGTGCCAGCACACGGCGAGAGACCCAGTACTTC; cdr3_aa: CASTRRETQYF
j_call: TRBJ1-3; v_call: TRBV29-1; clone_size: -; d_call: -; cdr3_nt: TGCAGCGTTCTCAGACAGAGCTCTGGAAACACCATATATTTT; cdr3_aa: CSVLRQSSGNTIYF
j_call: TRBJ2-5; v_call: TRBV7-2; clone_size: -; d_call: -; cdr3_nt: TGTGCCAGCAGCTTAGGGGGAGTGGTGACCCAGTACTTC; cdr3_aa: CASSLGGVVTQYF
j_call: TRBJ1-4; v_call: TRBV10-1; clone_size: few; d_call: -; cdr3_nt: TGCGCCAGCAGTGAGACGGACAGCGAAAAACTGTTTTTT; cdr3_aa: CASSETDSEKLFF